This T cell receptor beta chain derives from a study of blood T cell repertoires in COVID-19. Looking at the study overall: From the United States, Italy and Spain came samples of acute and convalescent COVID-19. PBMCs, B-cell-depleted T cells, or T cells were the source of the cDNA or gDNA that made up the material.

Trimming took off 0 bases at V and 7 bases at J, with 10 bases between the two ends. Germline-derived CDR1 and CDR2 are SGHRS and YFSETQ. The CDR3 length is 13 residues. Using immunoSEQ multiplex PCR, the repertoire was profiled, and TCRdb retains in-frame clones only, with some absent. The sample records over 150,000 clones, around 85% being singletons. The sample comprised PBMCs or T cells enriched from blood (not recorded which). The chain uses TRBV5-1 and TRBJ1-1; D gene uncertain. The clonotype was recovered from a man aged 35 to 55 who had recovered from COVID-19. This CDR3 reads CASSLGTGGEAFF. The CDR3 region has the DNA TGCGCCAGCAGCTTGGGCACCGGTGGTGAAGCTTTCTTT.